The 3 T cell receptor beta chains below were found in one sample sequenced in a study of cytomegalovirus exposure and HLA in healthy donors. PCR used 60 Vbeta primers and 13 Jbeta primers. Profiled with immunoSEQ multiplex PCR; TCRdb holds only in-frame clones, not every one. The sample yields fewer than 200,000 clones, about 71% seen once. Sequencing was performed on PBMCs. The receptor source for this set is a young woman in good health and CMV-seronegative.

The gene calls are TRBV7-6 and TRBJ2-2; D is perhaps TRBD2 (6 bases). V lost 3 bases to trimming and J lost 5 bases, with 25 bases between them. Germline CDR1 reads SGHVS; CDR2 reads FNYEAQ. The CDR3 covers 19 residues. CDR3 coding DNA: TGTGCCAGCAGCTTTTCGGGCCCGGGGGTGTCCGACTGGACCGGGGAGCTGTTTTTT. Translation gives CASSFSGPGVSDWTGELFF.

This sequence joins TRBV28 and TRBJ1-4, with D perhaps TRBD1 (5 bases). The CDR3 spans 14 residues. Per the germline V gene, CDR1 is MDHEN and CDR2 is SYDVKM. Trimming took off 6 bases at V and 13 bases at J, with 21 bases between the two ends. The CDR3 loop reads CASSPPSGRQGLFF. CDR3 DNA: TGTGCCAGCAGCCCTCCGAGTGGGCGTCAGGGACTGTTTTTT.

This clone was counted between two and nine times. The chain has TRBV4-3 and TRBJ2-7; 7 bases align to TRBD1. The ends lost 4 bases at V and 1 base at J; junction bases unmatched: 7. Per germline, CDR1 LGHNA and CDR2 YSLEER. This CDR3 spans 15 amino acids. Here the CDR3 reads CASSPEAGGSYEQYF. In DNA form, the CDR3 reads TGCGCCAGCAGCCCCGAGGCAGGGGGTTCCTACGAGCAGTACTTC.